Sequencing of this T cell receptor beta chain was carried out in a study of brain T cells in children with intractable seizures. Clones were sequenced by immunoSEQ multiplex PCR, and TCRdb holds only the in-frame ones, with some missing. The sample includes around 340,000 clones, nearly 95% of them seen just once. Notes on this clone: Its antigen is undetermined.

Study findings and constraints: Pre- and post-surgery blood differed in depth, so pre-surgery absences may be undersampling.

Time point indicated: blood from clinic visit 5 months post-surgery; TSC patient then seizure free. The sequenced cases were selected for having the highest brain T cell transcript signatures. Before surgery, patients took at least one anti-epileptic drug. Trimming cost V 5 bases and J 3 bases, with 14 bases left between them. Per the germline V gene, CDR1 is SEHNR and CDR2 is FQNEAQ (reference sequence). This CDR3 contains 15 residues. The chain carries TRBV7-9 and TRBJ1-5; unclear D gene. The sequencing here drew on peripheral blood, taken roughly 5 months after surgery. This clonotype was obtained from a boy younger than two with tuberous sclerosis and intractable seizures. As DNA, the CDR3 is TGTGCCAGCAGCCCAGGAGGGAGGGACAATCAGCCCCAGCATTTT. This sequence encodes CASSPGGRDNQPQHF.